The T cell receptor beta chain described here comes from a study of blood T cells in healthy people across ages. The wider study: About one barcoded TCR beta cDNA was captured per two T cells. Study results and caveats: Researchers said unsorted PBMCs prevented a conclusive naive versus antigen-experienced comparison.

Each individual donor underwent a draw of about 9.9 milliliters of peripheral blood. CDR1 and CDR2 (germline): LGHNA, YNFKEQ. V was trimmed by 2 bases and J by 1 base, leaving 11 bases between them. CDR3 length equals 15 residues. PCR was performed a second time for about 7 to 12 cycles using a sample-barcoded 5' primer and a J-beta primer mix. Using its own MiXCR run on the 5' RACE reads, TCRdb lists one record per CDR3 protein. The sample lists some 730,000 distinct CDR3 sequences; 22% were seen once. On this clonotype itself: Its antigen remains unknown.

The clonotype originates from a man aged 65 to 79 in good health. Sequenced input: blood. This chain links TRBV4-2 with TRBJ2-5, with D possibly TRBD2 on 6 matching bases. Written as DNA, the CDR3 is TGTGCCAGCAGCCAACCGGGACTGCGCCAAGAGACCCAGTACTTC. Translation: CASSQPGLRQETQYF.